This is a list of T cell receptor beta chains from one sample in a study of blood T cells in healthy people across ages. TCRdb used MiXCR to reprocess the 5' RACE reads, holding one entry per CDR3 protein. The data show approximately 1.5 million distinct CDR3 sequences, with approximately 43% seen just once and over 3.5% held by the top ten. The sequencing sample was made of blood. Receptor source: a woman between 18 and 30 years old in good health. Each CDR3 is given with its conserved first and last residue. A D gene is named only where the DNA matches it firmly. Clone size is not always given. Where it is, it says once, few, many or a class for expanded clones.

>TRBV20-1|TRBJ2-7|TRBD2|few
CSARERASGRLEQYF
TGCAGTGCTAGAGAGAGGGCTAGCGGGAGGCTCGAGCAGTACTTC
>TRBV18|TRBJ1-2|NA|few
CASSPRVDYGYTF
TGTGCCAGCTCACCACGGGTCGACTATGGCTACACCTTC
>TRBV20-1|TRBJ1-6|TRBD1|few
CSARDQEGAYSPLHF
TGCAGTGCTAGAGATCAGGAGGGGGCTTATTCACCCCTCCACTTT
>TRBV20-1|TRBJ2-3|NA|NA
CSANRASSTDTQYF
TGCAGTGCTAACAGGGCCTCAAGCACAGATACGCAGTATTTT
>TRBV12-3/TRBV12-4|TRBJ2-7|TRBD1|many
CASSSTGTGHYEQYF
TGTGCCAGCAGTTCGACCGGGACAGGGCACTACGAGCAGTACTTC
>TRBV10-1|TRBJ2-5|TRBD1|few
CASNRTGRETQYF
TGCGCCAGCAACCGGACAGGTCGGGAGACCCAGTACTTC
>TRBV5-1|TRBJ2-1|TRBD2|NA
CASSISGGAYYNEQFF
TGCGCCAGTAGCATTAGCGGGGGGGCTTACTACAATGAGCAGTTCTTC
>TRBV27|TRBJ2-1|TRBD1|few
CASSFSGQGRGQFF
TGTGCCAGCAGTTTCTCAGGACAGGGGCGGGGGCAGTTCTTC
>TRBV30|TRBJ2-5|TRBD1|NA
CAWSVTVGQGDEQYF
TGTGCCTGGAGTGTAACTGTAGGACAGGGTGATGAGCAGTACTTC
>TRBV11-2|TRBJ2-1|TRBD1|few
CASRRGDRGANEQFF
TGTGCCAGCAGACGAGGGGACAGGGGAGCGAATGAGCAGTTCTTC
>TRBV11-2|TRBJ2-3|TRBD2|few
CVSGGAPSTDTQYF
TGTGTTAGCGGGGGTGCCCCTAGCACAGATACGCAGTATTTT
>TRBV20-1|TRBJ2-1|TRBD1|once
CSARDPTGSGQETQFF
TGCAGTGCTAGAGATCCGACAGGGTCAGGCCAAGAGACCCAGTTCTTC
>TRBV6-1|TRBJ1-1|TRBD1|NA
CASTTTTGSTEAFF
TGTGCCAGCACTACTACGACAGGGTCCACTGAAGCTTTCTTT
>TRBV30|TRBJ1-2|NA|NA
CAWSRIGAGSYGYTF
TGTGCCTGGAGTCGCATAGGGGCCGGTAGCTATGGCTACACCTTC
>TRBV6-6|TRBJ2-5|NA|NA
CASSFTSKQETQYF
TGTGCCAGCAGTTTTACTAGCAAGCAAGAGACCCAGTACTTC
>TRBV7-9|TRBJ2-7|NA|NA
CASSTGRAEQYF
TGTGCCAGCAGCACCGGACGGGCCGAGCAGTACTTC
>TRBV20-1|TRBJ1-2|NA|few
CSAPDGVIGYGYTF
TGCAGTGCCCCGGACGGGGTAATAGGATATGGCTACACCTTC
>TRBV5-1|TRBJ1-1|NA|NA
CASSADSNTEAFF
TGCGCCAGCAGCGCGGACAGCAACACTGAAGCTTTCTTT
>TRBV13|TRBJ2-1|TRBD2|NA
CASSSYLAGGLPGEQFF
TGTGCCAGCAGCTCTTACTTGGCGGGGGGGCTTCCTGGTGAGCAGTTCTTC
>TRBV20-1|TRBJ2-5|NA|NA
CSALVPGRETQYF
TGCAGTGCTCTCGTCCCGGGGAGGGAGACCCAGTACTTC
>TRBV6-2/TRBV6-3|TRBJ1-1|NA|NA
CASRPSGGANTEAFF
TGTGCCAGCAGGCCTTCCGGGGGGGCCAACACTGAAGCTTTCTTT
>TRBV10-3|TRBJ2-3|TRBD1|NA
CAISEPRDRAEYF
TGTGCCATCAGTGAGCCTAGGGACAGGGCGGAGTATTTT
>TRBV27|TRBJ2-3|NA|NA
CASSRGPGLDTQYF
TGTGCCAGCAGTCGGGGACCAGGGTTAGATACGCAGTATTTT
>TRBV11-2|TRBJ2-3|NA|few
CASTVVADTQYF
TGTGCCAGCACCGTTGTAGCAGATACGCAGTATTTT
>TRBV29-1|TRBJ2-1|NA|many
CSVGGSNTEQFF
TGCAGCGTTGGCGGGTCCAACACTGAGCAGTTCTTC
>TRBV3-1|TRBJ1-1|NA|few
CASSQEMPGLNTEAFF
TGTGCCAGCAGCCAAGAAATGCCGGGATTAAACACTGAAGCTTTCTTT
>TRBV29-1|TRBJ1-4|TRBD1|NA
CSVGQPNEKLFF
TGCAGCGTGGGACAGCCGAATGAAAAACTGTTTTTT
>TRBV20-1|TRBJ2-5|NA|many
CSARPGLSSQETQYF
TGCAGTGCTAGGCCCGGGCTTAGCTCCCAAGAGACCCAGTACTTC
>TRBV7-2|TRBJ2-1|NA|NA
CASSALREKQFF
TGTGCCAGCAGCGCGCTCCGGGAAAAGCAGTTCTTC
>TRBV29-1|TRBJ2-1|NA|NA
CSVVVGPGVNEQFF
TGCAGCGTTGTTGTGGGGCCGGGGGTCAATGAGCAGTTCTTC
>TRBV7-9|TRBJ2-1|TRBD2|NA
CASSFEAGGDNEQFF
TGTGCCAGCAGCTTCGAGGCGGGAGGCGACAATGAGCAGTTCTTC
>TRBV6-5|TRBJ2-1|TRBD2|few
CASRAGTRDEQFF
TGTGCCAGCAGAGCCGGGACTAGAGATGAGCAGTTCTTC
>TRBV11-2|TRBJ2-2|NA|NA
CASSAQLASITGELFF
TGTGCCAGCAGCGCACAGCTAGCCTCGATCACCGGGGAGCTGTTTTTT
>TRBV11-2|TRBJ2-1|TRBD2|once
CASSPPGLAGPQGFF
TGTGCCAGCAGCCCTCCAGGACTAGCGGGGCCACAAGGGTTCTTC
>TRBV4-2|TRBJ1-2|TRBD1|NA
CASSPYQGGSDGYTF
TGTGCCAGCAGCCCCTACCAGGGGGGCAGTGATGGCTACACCTTC
>TRBV2|TRBJ2-3|NA|once
CASSERETSDTQYF
TGTGCCAGCAGTGAACGGGAGACCTCAGATACGCAGTATTTT
>TRBV7-2|TRBJ2-5|NA|NA
CATLGDGETQYF
TGTGCCACCCTCGGGGACGGAGAGACCCAGTACTTC
>TRBV28|TRBJ1-2|TRBD1|few
CASTYARGLSRDYTF
TGTGCCAGCACTTATGCTAGGGGGCTGTCTCGAGACTACACCTTC
>TRBV11-1|TRBJ2-1|NA|NA
CACSTTSSYNEQFF
TGTGCCTGCAGTACAACGAGCTCCTACAATGAGCAGTTCTTC
>TRBV7-2|TRBJ1-4|NA|few
CASSLVLGVGAAEKLFF
TGTGCCAGCAGCTTAGTGTTAGGTGTGGGGGCCGCGGAAAAACTGTTTTTT
>TRBV7-8|TRBJ2-2|NA|NA
CASSLQRVVATGELFF
TGTGCCAGCAGCTTACAGAGAGTCGTGGCCACCGGGGAGCTGTTTTTT